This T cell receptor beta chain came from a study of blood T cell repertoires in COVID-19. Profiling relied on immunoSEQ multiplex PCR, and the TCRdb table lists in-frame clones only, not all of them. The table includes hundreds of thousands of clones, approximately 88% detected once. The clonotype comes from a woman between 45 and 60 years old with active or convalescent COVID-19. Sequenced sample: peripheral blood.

In nucleotides, the CDR3 is TGTGCCAGCAGATACAGGGGGATGGGCGATCAGCCCCAGCATTTT. Translated, it gives CASRYRGMGDQPQHF. The V gene is TRBV6-5, the J gene TRBJ1-5, with 8 bases matching TRBD1. Germline-derived CDR1 and CDR2 are MNHEY and SVGAGI. The CDR3 sequence is 15 residues long. J was trimmed by 5 bases and V by 6 bases; bases with no gene match: 9.